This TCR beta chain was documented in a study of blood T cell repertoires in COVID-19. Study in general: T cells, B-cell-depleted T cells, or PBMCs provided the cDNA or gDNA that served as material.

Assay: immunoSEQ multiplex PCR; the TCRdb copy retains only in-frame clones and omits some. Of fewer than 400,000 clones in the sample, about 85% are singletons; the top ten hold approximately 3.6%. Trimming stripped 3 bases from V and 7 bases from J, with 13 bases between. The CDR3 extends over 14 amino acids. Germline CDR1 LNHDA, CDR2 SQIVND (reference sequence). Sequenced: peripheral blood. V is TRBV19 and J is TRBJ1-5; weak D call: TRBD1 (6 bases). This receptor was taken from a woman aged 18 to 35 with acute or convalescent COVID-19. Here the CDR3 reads CASSIQGMEQPQHF. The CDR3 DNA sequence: TGTGCCAGTAGTATTCAGGGGATGGAACAGCCCCAGCATTTT.